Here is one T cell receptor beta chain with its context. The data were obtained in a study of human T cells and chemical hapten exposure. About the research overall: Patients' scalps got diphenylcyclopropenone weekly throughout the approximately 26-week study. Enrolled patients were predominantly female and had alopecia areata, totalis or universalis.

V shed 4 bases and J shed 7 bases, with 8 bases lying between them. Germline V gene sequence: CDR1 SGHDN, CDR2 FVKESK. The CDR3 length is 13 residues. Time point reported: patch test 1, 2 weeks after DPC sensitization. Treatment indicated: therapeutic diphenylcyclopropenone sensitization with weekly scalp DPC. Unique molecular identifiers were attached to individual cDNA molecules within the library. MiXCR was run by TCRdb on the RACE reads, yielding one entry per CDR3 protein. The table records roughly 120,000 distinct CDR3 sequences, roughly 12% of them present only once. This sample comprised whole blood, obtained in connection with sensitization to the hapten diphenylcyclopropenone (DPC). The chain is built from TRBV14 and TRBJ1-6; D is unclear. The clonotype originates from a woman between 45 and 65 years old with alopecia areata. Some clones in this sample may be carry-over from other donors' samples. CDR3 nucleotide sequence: TGTGCCAGCAGCCGGATGGGGAATTCACCCCTCCACTTT. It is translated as CASSRMGNSPLHF.